The source of this T cell receptor beta chain is a study of CD8+ T cells in alopecia areata. On the study more broadly: Treated patients received oral tofacitinib, 5 to 10 mg twice daily.

This CDR3 is 17 amino acids long. The germline V gene has CDR1 SGHAT and CDR2 FQNNGV. V was pared by 5 bases and J by 6 bases, with 14 bases of the junction left unmatched. In each case, RNA was isolated and then reverse transcribed into cDNA as the sequencing template. Using immunoSEQ multiplex PCR, the repertoire was profiled, and TCRdb retains in-frame clones only, with some absent. The table includes 220,000 or so clones, roughly 57% detected once. The sample in question was CD4+ T cells sorted from blood, obtained at week 0. The clonotype comes from a human donor with alopecia areata. The J gene is TRBJ1-5, the V gene TRBV11-2; TRBD1 aligns across 9 bases. CDR3 loop: CASSPGGQGRTSQPQHF. The CDR3 DNA reads TGTGCCAGCAGCCCGGGAGGACAGGGGCGGACGAGTCAGCCCCAGCATTTT.